The 25 T cell receptor beta chains reported below all come from one sample, sequenced in a study of human T cells and chemical hapten exposure. Sample time point: patch test 1, 2 weeks after DPC sensitization. Stated treatment: therapeutic diphenylcyclopropenone sensitization with weekly scalp DPC. In TCRdb, the RACE reads were re-called with MiXCR into one record per CDR3 protein. The data show roughly 360,000 distinct CDR3 sequences, 4.8% seen once. The sequencing used whole blood, collected in connection with sensitization to the hapten diphenylcyclopropenone (DPC). The source is a woman between 45 and 60 years old with alopecia areata. Some clones in this sample may be carry-over from other donors' samples.

At least ten counts were recorded for this clonotype. The chain joins TRBV3-1 to TRBJ2-7, with 7 bases aligning to TRBD2. The CDR3 is 13 amino acids. From germline, CDR1 is LGHDT and CDR2 YNNKEL (reference sequence). The V segment lost 4 bases and the J segment 3 bases; nucleotides outside the gene matches: 3. CDR3 DNA: TGTGCCAGCAGCCGGGGGGACTACTACGAGCAGTACTTC. Residues: CASSRGDYYEQYF.

The rearrangement uses TRBV20-1 and TRBJ1-2; TRBD1 might be the D (5 bases). The V end was cut by 1 base, the J end by 3 bases, with 15 bases between. The CDR3 covers 15 residues. CDR1 is DFQATT and CDR2 is SNEGSKA in the germline V gene (reference sequence). CDR3 DNA: TGCAGTGCTAGAGCAATAAGGGGCAGGGACTATGGCTACACCTTC. It is translated as CSARAIRGRDYGYTF.

At least ten counts were recorded for this clonotype. The chain carries TRBV7-8 and TRBJ2-3, with D perhaps matching TRBD2 (5 bases). Germline V gene data show CDR1 as SGHVS and CDR2 as FQNEAQ. This CDR3 spans 14 amino acids. V was pared by 6 bases and J by 8 bases, with 18 bases between. The CDR3 reads CASRKAEVEVTQYF. The CDR3 region has the DNA TGTGCCAGCAGGAAGGCGGAGGTAGAGGTTACGCAGTATTTT.

There are many counts of this clonotype. The chain recombines TRBV7-9 with TRBJ2-1; unclear D gene. The germline gives CDR1 SEHNR, CDR2 FQNEAQ (reference sequence). This CDR3 has 13 residues. Trimming stripped 2 bases from V and 7 bases from J, with 9 bases between. Here the CDR3 DNA reads TGTGCCAGCAGCTTACTTGTAGGAAATGAGCAGTTCTTC. Protein product: CASSLLVGNEQFF.

This clonotype showed up many times. The V and J genes are TRBV28 and TRBJ2-7; the match to TRBD2 covers 7 bases. CDR1 and CDR2 (germline): MDHEN, SYDVKM. The CDR3 runs 15 residues. J lost 1 base, V lost 5 bases, and 8 bases had no gene match. In DNA, the CDR3 is TGTGCCAGCAGTCCGCGGCTAGCGGAGTCCTACGAGCAGTACTTC. Amino acid sequence: CASSPRLAESYEQYF.

The CDR3 is CASSDSVSYEQYF. The CDR3 bases are TGTGCCAGCAGTGACAGCGTCTCCTACGAGCAGTACTTC. The chain is built from TRBV6-1 and TRBJ2-7; D gene ambiguous. The CDR3 consists of 13 residues. Trimming stripped 3 bases from V and 0 bases from J, with 6 bases between. Per germline, CDR1 MNHNS and CDR2 SASEGT.

This clonotype was recorded many times. The chain is built from TRBV20-1 and TRBJ1-2, with D possibly matching TRBD1 (5 bases). CDR1 and CDR2 from the germline V gene are DFQATT and SNEGSKA (reference sequence). V shed 6 bases and J shed 4 bases, with 24 bases lying between them. The CDR3 covers 16 residues. The CDR3 DNA is TGCAGTGCCCCTTTTGACAGAAAAGGGCGCTCCTATGGCTACACCTTC. Its translation: CSAPFDRKGRSYGYTF.

This clonotype was picked up many times. The V call is TRBV28, the J call TRBJ2-3, with a possible D match to TRBD2 (5 bases). Per the germline V gene, CDR1 is MDHEN and CDR2 is SYDVKM. Trimming took 3 bases from V and 8 from J, leaving 12 bases between them. The CDR3 runs to 13 residues. CDR3 protein: CASSFGGGGTQYF. In DNA form, the CDR3 reads TGTGCCAGCAGTTTTGGAGGAGGAGGTACGCAGTATTTT.

In regard to this clonotype: A single base separates this from a much larger clone, so it may be a read error. As DNA, the CDR3 is TGTGCCAGCAGTGTCCGGGACAGCTCCTACGCGCAGTACTTC. Its protein product is CASSVRDSSYAQYF. The chain recombines TRBV2 with TRBJ2-7; 7 nucleotides align to TRBD1. The CDR3 loop spans 14 amino acids. The V gene's germline CDR1 is SNHLY and CDR2 FYNNEI.

In this sample, this clonotype turned up a few times. The chain has TRBV30 and TRBJ1-2, with D hard to call. Germline V gene sequence: CDR1 GTSNPN, CDR2 SVGIG (reference sequence). This CDR3 spans 12 amino acids. V lost 4 bases and J 4 bases, leaving 10 bases between the germline ends. CDR3 coding DNA: TGTGCCTGGACGTCCAGGTCCTATGGCTACACCTTC. Amino acid sequence: CAWTSRSYGYTF.

This chain links TRBV7-2 with TRBJ2-1, with D tentatively TRBD2 (7 bases). This CDR3 region has 16 residues. Germline V gives CDR1 SGHTA, CDR2 FQGNSA. The V end was cut by 1 base, the J end by 4 bases, with 14 bases between. CDR3 bases: TGTGCCAGCAGCTTAGTCGGCGGGGGACAATACAATGAGCAGTTCTTC. Its protein is CASSLVGGGQYNEQFF.

This clonotype came up many times. This chain joins TRBV11-2 and TRBJ2-7, with TRBD2 matching over 10 bases. In germline, CDR1 is SGHAT, CDR2 FQNNGV. The CDR3 runs 14 residues. The ends lost 7 bases at V and 2 bases at J; junction bases unmatched: 5. CDR3 DNA: TGTGCCAGCAACCCTAGCGGGGGCCCCTACGAGCAGTACTTC. Residues: CASNPSGGPYEQYF.

This clonotype was picked up many times. This rearrangement joins TRBV12-3 or TRBV12-4 to TRBJ2-6; D is unclear. The CDR3 sequence is 13 residues long. The ends were cut back, 4 bases at V and 4 bases at J, with 5 bases in the middle. CDR3 bases: TGTGCCAGCAGTTCCGACGGGGCCAACGTCCTGACTTTC. Translated, it gives CASSSDGANVLTF.

This clonotype has ten or more counts. The CDR3 coding sequence is TGTGCTAGTGGTTCCCAATACACCGGGGAGCTGTTTTTT. Amino acids: CASGSQYTGELFF. The gene calls are TRBV12-5 and TRBJ2-2; D gene uncertain. The CDR3 consists of 13 residues. Trimming pared 4 bases from V and 3 bases from J, leaving 6 bases between. Germline V gene data show CDR1 as LGHNT and CDR2 as FRNRAP.

The chain employs TRBV20-1 and TRBJ2-3; 9 bases align to TRBD2. The germline gives CDR1 DFQATT, CDR2 SNEGSKA (reference sequence). V shed 0 bases, J shed 8 bases, and the junction held 6 bases outside the gene matches. The CDR3 covers 14 residues. The CDR3 DNA follows: TGCAGTGCTAGAGAAGGTAGCGGGAGAGGTACGCAGTATTTT. Translating it yields CSAREGSGRGTQYF.

This clonotype was recorded many times. This chain uses TRBV11-2 with TRBJ2-4; 8 bases agree with TRBD1. The germline CDR1 and CDR2 sequences are SGHAT and FQNNGV. CDR3 size: 16 residues. The trim removed 5 bases at V and 6 bases at J, leaving 12 bases unmatched. The CDR3 reads CASSGNSGGAGNIQYF. The CDR3 coding sequence is TGTGCCAGCAGCGGGAATTCAGGGGGCGCTGGAAACATTCAGTACTTC.

This clonotype occurred a few times. V usage is TRBV7-2 and J usage is TRBJ1-4, with 7 bases aligning to TRBD1. The V and J ends lost 4 bases and 6 bases, in that order; junction bases with no gene match: 11. The CDR3 contains 16 residues. Germline V lookup: CDR1 SGHTA, CDR2 FQGNSA. CDR3 bases: TGTGCCAGCAGCTCGGGACAGACTTCCCGGGATGAAAAACTGTTTTTT. This encodes CASSSGQTSRDEKLFF.

The chain employs TRBV20-1 and TRBJ2-7; D remains unclear. CDR1 is DFQATT, CDR2 SNEGSKA, per germline (reference sequence). The CDR3 loop spans 10 amino acids. V lost 0 bases to trimming and J lost 6 bases, with 3 bases between them. This CDR3 is CSAREVEQYF. CDR3 sequence (DNA): TGCAGTGCTAGAGAGGTCGAGCAGTACTTC.

Ten or more counts support this clonotype. The chain is built from TRBV7-2 and TRBJ1-1; TRBD1 agrees at 7 bases. Trimming cost V 5 bases and J 3 bases; bases outside gene matches: 18. The germline gives CDR1 SGHTA, CDR2 FQGNSA. CDR3 length: 18 amino acids. In DNA, the CDR3 is TGTGCCAGCAGCCCCTTCCGGTGGATGACAGGGAGGGACACTGAAGCTTTCTTT. The encoded protein is CASSPFRWMTGRDTEAFF.

This clonotype has ten or more counts. The CDR3 spells CASSSGLGSYEQYF. DNA for the CDR3: TGTGCCAGCAGCTCGGGACTGGGCTCCTACGAGCAGTACTTC. The chain has TRBV7-6 and TRBJ2-7; the D gene is possibly TRBD2 (6 bases). V lost 4 bases to trimming and J lost 0 bases, with 10 bases between them. Germline CDR1 and CDR2: SGHVS and FNYEAQ. The CDR3 runs 14 residues.

At least ten counts were recorded for this clonotype. The V call is TRBV7-8, the J call TRBJ1-1, with D perhaps TRBD1 (5 bases). Trimming took 3 bases from V and 0 from J, leaving 17 bases between them. The CDR3 totals 17 residues. The germline gives CDR1 SGHVS, CDR2 FQNEAQ. The CDR3 loop is CASSFSGESAMNTEAFF. The CDR3 coding sequence is TGTGCCAGCAGCTTTTCGGGGGAGTCGGCCATGAACACTGAAGCTTTCTTT.

The chain joins TRBV12-3 or TRBV12-4 to TRBJ2-7; 7 nucleotides align to TRBD1. The CDR3 totals 14 residues. Unmatched junction bases numbered 10, after V lost 5 bases and J lost 6 bases. The CDR3 nucleotides read TGTGCCAGCAGTCTCCAGACAGGGAGTGGCGAGCAGTACTTC. Its protein is CASSLQTGSGEQYF.

A single count supports this clonotype. This may come from a read error, since a much larger clone is one base off. This chain links TRBV12-3 or TRBV12-4 with TRBJ2-3; the D gene is possibly TRBD1 (8 bases). The CDR3 has 17 amino acids. V was clipped by 6 bases and J by 1 base, with 20 bases between them. The CDR3 DNA reads as TGTGCCAGCAGAGCGGGGACAGGCGCCCTCGGCACAGATACGCAGTATTTT. Translating gives CASRAGTGALGTDTQYF.

This sequence joins TRBV7-2 and TRBJ1-5; no clear D gene. Germline lookup yields CDR1 SGHTA and CDR2 FQGNSA. The V gene lost 5 bases and the J gene lost 4 bases, with 12 bases spanning the gap. The CDR3 loop spans 14 amino acids. CDR3 nucleotides: TGTGCCAGCAGCCCTAATGCGGTAAATCAGCCCCAGCATTTT. This codes for CASSPNAVNQPQHF.

This clonotype was observed a few times. The chain couples TRBV29-1 to TRBJ2-1; D unclear. From germline, CDR1 is SQVTM and CDR2 ANQGSEA. The CDR3 has 12 residues. V lost 7 bases and J 3 bases, leaving 10 bases between the germline ends. In DNA form, the CDR3 reads TGCAGCGGAGGTGGGCTCTACAATGAGCAGTTCTTC. Protein sequence: CSGGGLYNEQFF.